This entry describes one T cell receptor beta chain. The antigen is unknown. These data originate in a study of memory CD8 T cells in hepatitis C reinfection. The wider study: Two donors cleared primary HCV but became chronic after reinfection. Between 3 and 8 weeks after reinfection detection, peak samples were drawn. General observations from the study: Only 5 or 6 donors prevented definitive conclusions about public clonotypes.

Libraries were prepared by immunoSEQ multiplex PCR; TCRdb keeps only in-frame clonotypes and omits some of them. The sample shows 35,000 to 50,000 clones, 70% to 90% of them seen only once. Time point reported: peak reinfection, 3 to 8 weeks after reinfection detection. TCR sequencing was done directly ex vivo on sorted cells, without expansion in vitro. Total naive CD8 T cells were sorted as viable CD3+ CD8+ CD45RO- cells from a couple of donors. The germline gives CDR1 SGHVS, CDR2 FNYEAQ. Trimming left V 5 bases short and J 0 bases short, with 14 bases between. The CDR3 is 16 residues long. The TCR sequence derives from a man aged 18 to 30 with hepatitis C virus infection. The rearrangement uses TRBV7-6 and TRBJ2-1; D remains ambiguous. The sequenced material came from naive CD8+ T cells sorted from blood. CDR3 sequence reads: CASSPLDKVSYNEQFF. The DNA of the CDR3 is TGTGCCAGCAGCCCTCTAGATAAGGTCTCCTACAATGAGCAGTTCTTC.